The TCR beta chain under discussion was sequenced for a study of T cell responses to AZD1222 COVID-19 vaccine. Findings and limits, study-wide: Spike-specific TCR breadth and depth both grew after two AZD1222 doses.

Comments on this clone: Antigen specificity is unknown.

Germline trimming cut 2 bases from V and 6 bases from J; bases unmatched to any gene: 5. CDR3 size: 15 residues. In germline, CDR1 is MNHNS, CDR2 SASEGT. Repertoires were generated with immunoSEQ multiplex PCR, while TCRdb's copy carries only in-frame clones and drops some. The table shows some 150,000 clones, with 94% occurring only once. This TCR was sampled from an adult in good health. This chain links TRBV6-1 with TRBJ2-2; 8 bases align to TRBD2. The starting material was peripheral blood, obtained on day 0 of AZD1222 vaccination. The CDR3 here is CASSETGGDAGELFF. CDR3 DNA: TGTGCCAGCAGTGAAACGGGGGGGGACGCCGGGGAGCTGTTTTTT.